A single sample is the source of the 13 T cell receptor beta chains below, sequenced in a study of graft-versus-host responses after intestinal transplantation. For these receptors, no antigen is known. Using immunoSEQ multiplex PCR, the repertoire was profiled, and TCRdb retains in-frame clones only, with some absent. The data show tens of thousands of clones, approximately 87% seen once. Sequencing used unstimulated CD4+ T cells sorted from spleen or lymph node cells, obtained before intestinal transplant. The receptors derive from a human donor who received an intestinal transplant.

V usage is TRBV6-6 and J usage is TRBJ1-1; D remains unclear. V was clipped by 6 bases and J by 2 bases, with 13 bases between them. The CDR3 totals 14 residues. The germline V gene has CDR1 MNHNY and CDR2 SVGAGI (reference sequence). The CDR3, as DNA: TGTGCCAGCAGCTGGAATCAGGCTAACACTGAAGCTTTCTTT. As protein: CASSWNQANTEAFF.

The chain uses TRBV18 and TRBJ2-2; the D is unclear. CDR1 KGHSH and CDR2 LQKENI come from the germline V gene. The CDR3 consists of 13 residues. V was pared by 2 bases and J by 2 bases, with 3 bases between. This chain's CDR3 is CASSPVNTGELFF. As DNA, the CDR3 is TGTGCCAGCTCACCAGTAAACACCGGGGAGCTGTTTTTT.

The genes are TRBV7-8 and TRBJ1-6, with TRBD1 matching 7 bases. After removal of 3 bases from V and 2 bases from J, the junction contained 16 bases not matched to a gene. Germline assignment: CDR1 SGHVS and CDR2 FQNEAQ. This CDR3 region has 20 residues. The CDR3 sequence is CASSFRQGGPKATYNSPLHF. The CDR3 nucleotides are TGTGCCAGCAGCTTTAGACAGGGAGGACCCAAAGCTACCTATAATTCACCCCTCCACTTT. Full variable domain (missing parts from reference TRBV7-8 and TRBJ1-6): GAGVSQSPRYKVAKRGQDVALRCDPISGHVSLFWYQQALGQGPEFLTYFQNEAQLDKSGLPSDRFFAERPEGSVSTLKIQRTQQEDSAVYLCASSFRQGGPKATYNSPLHFGNGTRLTVT.

The CDR3 here is CASSFNGGTAYNEQFF. CDR3 DNA: TGTGCCAGCAGCTTTAATGGGGGGACGGCATACAATGAGCAGTTCTTC. This chain uses TRBV7-3 with TRBJ2-1; tentatively, D is TRBD2 (6 bases). The germline gives CDR1 SGHTA, CDR2 FQGTGA. The CDR3 has 16 amino acids. V lost 3 bases and J 4 bases, leaving 16 bases between the germline ends.

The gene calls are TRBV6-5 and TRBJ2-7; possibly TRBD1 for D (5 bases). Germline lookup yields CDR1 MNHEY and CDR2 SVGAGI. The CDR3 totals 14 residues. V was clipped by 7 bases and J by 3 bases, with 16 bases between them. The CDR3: CASKTGPPIYEQYF. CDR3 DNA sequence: TGTGCCAGCAAAACAGGACCGCCGATCTACGAGCAGTACTTC.

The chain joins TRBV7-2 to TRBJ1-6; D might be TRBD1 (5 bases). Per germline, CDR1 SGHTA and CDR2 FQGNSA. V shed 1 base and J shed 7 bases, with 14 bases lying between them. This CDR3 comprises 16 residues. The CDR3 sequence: CASSLGGPAGNSPLHF. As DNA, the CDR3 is TGTGCCAGCAGCTTAGGGGGCCCGGCGGGAAATTCACCCCTCCACTTT.

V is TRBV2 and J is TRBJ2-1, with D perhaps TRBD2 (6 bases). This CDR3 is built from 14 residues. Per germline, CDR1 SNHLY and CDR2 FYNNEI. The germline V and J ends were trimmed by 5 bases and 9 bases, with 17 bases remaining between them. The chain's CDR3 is CASSTTLGGSEQFF. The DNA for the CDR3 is TGTGCCAGCAGTACCACGTTGGGGGGAAGTGAGCAGTTCTTC.

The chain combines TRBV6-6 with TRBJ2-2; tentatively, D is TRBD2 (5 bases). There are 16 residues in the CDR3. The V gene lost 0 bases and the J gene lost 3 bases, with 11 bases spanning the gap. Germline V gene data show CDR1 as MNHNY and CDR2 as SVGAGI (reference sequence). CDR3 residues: CASSYSTGRDTGELFF. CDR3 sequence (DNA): TGTGCCAGCAGTTACTCGACTGGGAGAGACACCGGGGAGCTGTTTTTT.

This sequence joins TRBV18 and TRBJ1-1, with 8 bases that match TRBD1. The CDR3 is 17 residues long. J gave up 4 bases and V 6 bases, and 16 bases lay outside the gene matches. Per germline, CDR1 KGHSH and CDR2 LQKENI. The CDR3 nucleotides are TGTGCCAGCTCCCAAGGACAGGGCCGGCGGGGGAGCACTGAAGCTTTCTTT. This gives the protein CASSQGQGRRGSTEAFF. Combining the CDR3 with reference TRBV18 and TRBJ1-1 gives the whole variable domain NAGVMQNPRHLVRRRGQEARLRCSPMKGHSHVYWYRQLPEEGLKFMVYLQKENIIDESGMPKERFSAEFPKEGPSILRIQQVVRGDSAAYFCASSQGQGRRGSTEAFFGQGTRLTVV.

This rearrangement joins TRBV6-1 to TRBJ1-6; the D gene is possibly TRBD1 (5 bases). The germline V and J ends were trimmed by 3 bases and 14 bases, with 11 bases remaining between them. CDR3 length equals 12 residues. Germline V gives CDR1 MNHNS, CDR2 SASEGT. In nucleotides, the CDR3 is TGTGCCAGCAGTGACGGGGGTTGGACCCTCCACTTT. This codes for CASSDGGWTLHF.

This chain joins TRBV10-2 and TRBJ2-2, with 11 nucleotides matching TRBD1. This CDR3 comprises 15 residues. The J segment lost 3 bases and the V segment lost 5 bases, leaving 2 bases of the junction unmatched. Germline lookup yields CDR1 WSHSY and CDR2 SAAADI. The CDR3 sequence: CASSRTGGDTGELFF. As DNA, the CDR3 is TGCGCCAGCAGTCGGACAGGGGGCGACACCGGGGAGCTGTTTTTT.

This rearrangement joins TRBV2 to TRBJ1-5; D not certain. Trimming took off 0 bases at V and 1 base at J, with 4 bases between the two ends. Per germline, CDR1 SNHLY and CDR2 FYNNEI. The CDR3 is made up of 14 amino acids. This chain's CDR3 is CASSEARSNQPQHF. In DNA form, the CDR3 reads TGTGCCAGCAGTGAAGCGCGAAGCAATCAGCCCCAGCATTTT.

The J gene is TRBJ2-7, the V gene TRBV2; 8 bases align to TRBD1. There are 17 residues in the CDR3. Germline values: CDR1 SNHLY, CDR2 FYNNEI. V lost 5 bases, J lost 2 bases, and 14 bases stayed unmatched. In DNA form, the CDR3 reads TGTGCCAGCAGTAAAGGGGGTGTGGGACAGGCGGCCTACGAGCAGTACTTC. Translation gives CASSKGGVGQAAYEQYF.